These T cell receptor beta chains were read from a single sample in a study of cytotoxic CD8 clonotypes in ibrutinib-treated CLL. TCRdb's copy holds only in-frame clones and misses some; the assay was immunoSEQ multiplex PCR. The table lists 110,000 to 150,000 clones, about three quarters of them singletons. Sequencing was performed on PBMCs, taken after 24 months of ibrutinib treatment. The origin of the receptors is a human donor with chronic lymphocytic leukemia. The CDR3 runs from the conserved cysteine through the conserved F or W. The D gene is left open where the match is weak. Expanded clones are given a class, and other clones once, few, many or no size at all.

V gene	J gene	D gene	clone size	CDR3 protein	CDR3 DNA
TRBV7-3	TRBJ2-2	.	few	CASSRATGELFF	TGTGCCAGCAGCCGGGCCACCGGGGAGCTGTTTTTT
TRBV29-1	TRBJ1-6	.	.	CSAGVALNSPLHF	TGCAGCGCCGGAGTCGCCTTGAATTCACCCCTCCACTTT
TRBV6-1	TRBJ1-2	.	.	CASSEVGGGYGYTF	TGTGCCAGCAGTGAGGTGGGGGGTGGGTATGGCTACACCTTC
TRBV5-1	TRBJ2-1	.	.	CASSRDPNNEQFF	TGCGCCAGCAGCCGGGACCCTAACAATGAGCAGTTCTTC
TRBV7-2	TRBJ2-1	.	.	CASSLVAGQYNEQFF	TGTGCCAGCAGCTTAGTAGCGGGACAGTACAATGAGCAGTTCTTC
TRBV18	TRBJ2-3	TRBD2	.	CASSPRRAGLADTDTQYF	TGTGCCAGCTCACCGCGACGAGCGGGACTAGCGGACACAGATACGCAGTATTTT
TRBV6-5	TRBJ2-3	.	.	CASSDWSTDTQYF	TGTGCCAGCAGTGACTGGAGCACAGATACGCAGTATTTT
TRBV2	TRBJ1-2	.	.	CASRPPSGYGYTF	TGTGCCAGCAGGCCCCCGTCTGGCTATGGCTACACCTTC
TRBV7-2	TRBJ2-7	.	once	CASSLDAAQPSYEQYF	TGTGCCAGCAGCTTAGATGCAGCCCAACCCTCCTACGAGCAGTACTTC
TRBV28	TRBJ2-5	TRBD1	.	CASRLQGKETQYF	TGTGCCAGCAGACTACAGGGGAAGGAGACCCAGTACTTC
TRBV7-6	TRBJ2-3	.	.	CASSLDWTDTQYF	TGTGCCAGCAGCTTAGACTGGACAGATACGCAGTATTTT
TRBV5-1	TRBJ2-1	TRBD2	.	CASSLDRGVYNEQFF	TGCGCCAGCAGCTTGGATCGGGGGGTTTACAATGAGCAGTTCTTC
TRBV7-2	TRBJ2-7	.	.	CASSIGATSYEQYF	TGTGCCAGCAGCATAGGGGCAACCTCCTACGAGCAGTACTTC
TRBV15	TRBJ2-1	TRBD1	.	CATSRDWDRAYEQFF	TGTGCCACCAGCAGAGACTGGGACAGGGCCTATGAGCAGTTCTTC
TRBV7-9	TRBJ1-2	TRBD1	.	CASSRHRGVGYGYTF	TGTGCCAGCAGCCGGCACAGGGGGGTGGGCTATGGCTACACCTTC
TRBV28	TRBJ2-5	TRBD2	.	CASSLGLAGGTQETQYF	TGTGCCAGCAGTTTAGGGCTAGCGGGGGGGACCCAAGAGACCCAGTACTTC
TRBV28	TRBJ2-7	TRBD2	.	CASSLSGREQYF	TGTGCCAGCAGTTTAAGCGGGAGGGAGCAGTACTTC
TRBV9	TRBJ1-2	TRBD1	.	CASSVGRDRGRDGYTF	TGTGCCAGCAGCGTAGGGAGGGACAGGGGGCGAGATGGCTACACCTTC
TRBV7-2	TRBJ2-7	TRBD1	.	CASSEDPGTGAKQYF	TGTGCCAGCAGCGAAGATCCCGGGACAGGGGCTAAGCAGTACTTC
TRBV11-2	TRBJ1-3	.	.	CASSLVIGRQTGNTIYF	TGTGCCAGCAGCTTAGTCATCGGTCGACAGACTGGAAACACCATATATTTT
TRBV4-2	TRBJ1-3	.	.	CASSPAGGAGNTIYF	TGTGCCAGCAGCCCCGCGGGGGGGGCGGGAAACACCATATATTTT
TRBV6-5	TRBJ1-1	.	.	CASSHFLNTEAFF	TGTGCCAGCAGCCATTTTCTGAACACTGAAGCTTTCTTT
TRBV7-9	TRBJ1-4	.	.	CASSLGALGTATNEKLFF	TGTGCCAGCAGCCTAGGGGCCCTGGGAACCGCAACTAATGAAAAACTGTTTTTT
TRBV30	TRBJ2-7	.	.	CAWSEGGPAQYF	TGTGCCTGGAGTGAGGGGGGCCCCGCGCAGTACTTC
TRBV4-3	TRBJ1-3	.	.	CASSQVPEGSGNTIYF	TGCGCCAGCAGCCAAGTCCCCGAGGGCTCTGGAAACACCATATATTTT
TRBV30	TRBJ2-3	.	.	CASTEGGAGTDTQYF	TGTGCCAGTACAGAGGGGGGGGCCGGCACAGATACGCAGTATTTT
TRBV5-4	TRBJ2-3	.	.	CASSLGGWATDTQYF	TGTGCCAGCAGCCTCGGCGGGTGGGCCACAGATACGCAGTATTTT
TRBV5-1	TRBJ2-5	.	.	CASSPGAGGKETQYF	TGCGCCAGCAGCCCGGGGGCTGGGGGCAAAGAGACCCAGTACTTC